Below are 20 T cell receptor beta chains sequenced from a single sample in a study of CD8 T cells in ankylosing spondylitis. TCRdb analysed the 5' RACE reads with MiXCR anew, one entry per CDR3 protein. The sample has about 140,000 distinct CDR3 sequences; roughly 7.7% are singletons. Input material: synovial fluid, either unsorted or a sorted T cell fraction (not recorded which). These receptor sequences come from a male donor with ankylosing spondylitis.

This clonotype was seen a few times. The chain joins TRBV4-3 to TRBJ1-2; tentatively, D is TRBD1 (6 bases). Germline V gene data show CDR1 as LGHNA and CDR2 as YSLEER. The CDR3 totals 15 residues. Deletions cut 0 bases from V and 4 bases from J, with 12 bases between. CDR3 sequence: CASSQDSRGGYGYTF. The CDR3 region has the DNA TGCGCCAGCAGCCAAGATTCCAGGGGAGGCTATGGCTACACCTTC.

This clonotype was found many times. This sequence joins TRBV24-1 and TRBJ2-2, with D perhaps matching TRBD1 or TRBD2 (6 bases each). The V and J ends lost 4 bases and 6 bases respectively, with 8 bases between them. This CDR3 spans 13 amino acids. The germline CDR1 and CDR2 sequences are KGHDR and SFDVKD. The CDR3 reads CATSERGAGELFF. DNA of the CDR3: TGTGCCACCAGTGAGAGGGGGGCCGGGGAGCTGTTTTTT.

This chain uses TRBV7-6 with TRBJ2-1, with TRBD2 as a possible D gene (6 bases). The length of the CDR3 is 14 residues. Germline CDR1 is SGHVS and CDR2 is FNYEAQ. Deletions cut 5 bases from V and 9 bases from J, with 17 bases between. This CDR3 is CASSRPSDGGEQFF. In DNA form, the CDR3 reads TGTGCCAGCAGCCGACCTAGCGATGGTGGTGAGCAGTTCTTC. Together with reference TRBV7-6 and TRBJ2-1, the CDR3 gives the full variable domain: GAGVSQSPRYKVTKRGQDVALRCDPISGHVSLYWYRQALGQGPEFLTYFNYEAQQDKSGLPNDRFSAERPEGSISTLTIQRTEQRDSAMYRCASSRPSDGGEQFFGPGTRLTVL.

The sample holds many counts of this clonotype. This chain joins TRBV5-1 and TRBJ2-5, with unresolved D. The germline gives CDR1 SGHRS, CDR2 YFSETQ. This CDR3 region has 14 residues. Deletions cut 0 bases from V and 2 bases from J, with 8 bases between. The CDR3 spells CASSLAPDQETQYF. The CDR3 nucleotides read TGCGCCAGCAGCTTGGCCCCAGATCAAGAGACCCAGTACTTC.

This clonotype was detected many times. The chain recombines TRBV12-3 or TRBV12-4 with TRBJ2-6; 9 bases map to TRBD1. The CDR3 loop spans 17 amino acids. J lost 0 bases, V lost 3 bases, and 3 bases had no gene match. In DNA form, the CDR3 reads TGTGCCAGCAGTTTCCCGGGACAGGGCTCTGGGGCCAACGTCCTGACTTTC. As protein: CASSFPGQGSGANVLTF.

V is TRBV2 and J is TRBJ1-2, with D uncertain. From germline, CDR1 is SNHLY and CDR2 FYNNEI. V lost 1 base to trimming and J lost 8 bases, with 5 bases between them. CDR3 length: 11 amino acids. CDR3 in DNA: TGTGCCAGCAGTGAAGTTGGCGGCTACACCTTC. Translation: CASSEVGGYTF.

Only a few counts were recorded for this clonotype. The V and J genes are TRBV13 and TRBJ2-6; perhaps TRBD1 as D (6 bases). Germline assignment: CDR1 PRHDT and CDR2 FYEKMQ (reference sequence). This CDR3 region has 15 residues. Trimming removed 5 bases from V and 4 bases from J, with 12 bases in between. CDR3 amino acids: CASSDRTAGANVLTF. CDR3 bases: TGTGCCAGCAGCGATCGGACAGCCGGGGCCAACGTCCTGACTTTC.

This clonotype was seen a few times. The V call is TRBV18, the J call TRBJ2-1; D not resolved. This CDR3 spans 13 amino acids. Germline V gives CDR1 KGHSH, CDR2 LQKENI. Trimming shortened V by 2 bases and J by 8 bases, and 10 bases separated the two germline ends. CDR3 sequence (DNA): TGTGCCAGCTCACCAGGTATATACGATGAGCAGTTCTTC. Protein: CASSPGIYDEQFF.

This clonotype has at least ten counts. The genes are TRBV10-3 and TRBJ1-5, with D perhaps TRBD1 (5 bases). This CDR3 region has 15 residues. The V and J ends lost 3 bases and 2 bases respectively, with 11 bases between them. CDR1 is ENHRY and CDR2 is SYGVKD in the germline V gene. CDR3: CAISDPQGGNQPQHF. CDR3 coding DNA: TGTGCCATCAGTGACCCTCAGGGAGGCAATCAGCCCCAGCATTTT.

This clonotype was recorded at least ten times. V gene TRBV6-1 combines with J gene TRBJ1-6; 8 bases match TRBD1. CDR3 size: 14 residues. Germline V gene lookup returns CDR1 MNHNS and CDR2 SASEGT. V gave up 6 bases and J gave up 9 bases; unmatched junction bases: 7. The CDR3 nucleotides read TGTGCCAGCAGCCGGACAGGGAGGAGTTCACCCCTCCACTTT. Protein sequence: CASSRTGRSSPLHF.

This clonotype has ten or more counts. The gene calls are TRBV29-1 and TRBJ1-1; D unresolved. Trimming stripped 5 bases from V and 2 bases from J, with 9 bases between. The CDR3 runs to 12 residues. Germline CDR1 SQVTM, CDR2 ANQGSEA. As DNA, the CDR3 is TGCAGCGTTACCCGGGCAAACACTGAAGCTTTCTTT. Protein product: CSVTRANTEAFF. Together with reference TRBV29-1 and TRBJ1-1, the CDR3 gives the full variable domain: SAVISQKPSRDICQRGTSLTIQCQVDSQVTMMFWYRQQPGQSLTLIATANQGSEATYESGFVIDKFPISRPNLTFSTLTVSNMSPEDSSIYLCSVTRANTEAFFGQGTRLTVV.

The chain joins TRBV20-1 to TRBJ2-5; D remains unclear. The CDR3 covers 14 residues. Trimming removed 5 bases at V and 5 bases at J, with 18 bases between. CDR1 is DFQATT and CDR2 is SNEGSKA in the germline V gene (reference sequence). This chain's CDR3 is CSAFVSMLLETQYF. The CDR3 DNA follows: TGCAGTGCTTTCGTTTCAATGTTATTGGAGACCCAGTACTTC.

This chain connects TRBV7-2 to TRBJ2-2, with 11 bases matching TRBD2. There are 15 residues in the CDR3. Trimming at V came to 8 bases and at J to 6 bases, leaving 8 bases not matched to a gene. Germline CDR1 and CDR2: SGHTA and FQGNSA. The CDR3 protein is CASLITSGRPGELFF. The CDR3 DNA is TGTGCCAGCTTAATAACTAGCGGGAGACCCGGGGAGCTGTTTTTT.

This clonotype was found a few times. The rearrangement joins TRBV6-5 to TRBJ1-1; TRBD1 matches 10 bases. With 4 bases clipped from V and 4 bases from J, the junction kept 12 bases outside the gene matches. The CDR3 runs to 17 residues. Germline V gene lookup returns CDR1 MNHEY and CDR2 SVGAGI. In DNA form, the CDR3 reads TGTGCCAGCAGTTCCGACAGGGGGCATGGGGTAGGCACTGAAGCTTTCTTT. Translated, it gives CASSSDRGHGVGTEAFF.

This clonotype came up a few times. This rearrangement joins TRBV3-1 to TRBJ2-7, with a weak D call TRBD2 (5 bases). Deletions cut 3 bases from V and 2 bases from J, with 11 bases between. There are 14 residues in the CDR3. CDR1 LGHDT and CDR2 YNNKEL come from the germline V gene (reference sequence). The CDR3 is CASSHWGSAYEQYF. The CDR3 DNA reads TGTGCCAGCAGCCACTGGGGTAGCGCCTACGAGCAGTACTTC.

The gene calls are TRBV18 and TRBJ2-5; D not certain. V lost 0 bases and J lost 3, with 8 bases in between. CDR1 KGHSH and CDR2 LQKENI come from the germline V gene. There are 14 residues in the CDR3. DNA for the CDR3: TGTGCCAGCTCACCACCGGGGTACGAAGAGACCCAGTACTTC. Residues: CASSPPGYEETQYF.

This chain links TRBV7-3 with TRBJ1-2; D may be TRBD1 (5 bases). V was clipped by 2 bases and J by 4 bases, with 11 bases between them. The germline CDR1 and CDR2 sequences are SGHTA and FQGTGA. There are 14 residues in the CDR3. CDR3 in amino acids: CASSLGPGAYGYTF. The CDR3 DNA is TGTGCCAGCAGCTTAGGCCCCGGGGCCTATGGCTACACCTTC. The full variable domain, its missing parts supplied by reference TRBV7-3 and TRBJ1-2, is GAGVSQTPSNKVTEKGKYVELRCDPISGHTALYWYRQSLGQGPEFLIYFQGTGAADDSGLPNDRFFAVRPEGSVSTLKIQRTERGDSAVYLCASSLGPGAYGYTFGSGTRLTVV.

This clonotype appeared many times. The rearrangement joins TRBV7-3 to TRBJ2-1; D may be TRBD2 (6 bases). V was shortened by 5 bases and J by 7 bases, with 12 bases between the two germline ends. The CDR3 length is 13 residues. CDR1 SGHTA and CDR2 FQGTGA come from the germline V gene. The CDR3 nucleotides read TGTGCCAGCAGCCCCGGGACTCCGAATGAGCAGTTCTTC. Residues: CASSPGTPNEQFF.

This clonotype appeared a few times. The CDR3 spells CASRIGTDSYEQYF. DNA of the CDR3: TGTGCCAGCAGGATCGGGACGGATTCCTACGAGCAGTACTTC. V gene TRBV6-1 combines with J gene TRBJ2-7; either TRBD1 or TRBD2 may supply D (5 bases each). Trimming pared 6 bases from V and 1 base from J, leaving 13 bases between. The CDR3 contains 14 residues. The germline CDR1 and CDR2 sequences are MNHNS and SASEGT.

This clonotype was seen a handful of times. The chain combines TRBV28 with TRBJ1-1, with D tentatively TRBD1 (5 bases). With 4 bases removed from V and 1 base from J, the gap between germline ends came to 10 bases. This CDR3 is built from 14 residues. Germline assignment: CDR1 MDHEN and CDR2 SYDVKM. CDR3 in amino acids: CASSSEGPNTEAFF. The CDR3, as DNA: TGTGCCAGCAGTTCGGAGGGGCCGAACACTGAAGCTTTCTTT.